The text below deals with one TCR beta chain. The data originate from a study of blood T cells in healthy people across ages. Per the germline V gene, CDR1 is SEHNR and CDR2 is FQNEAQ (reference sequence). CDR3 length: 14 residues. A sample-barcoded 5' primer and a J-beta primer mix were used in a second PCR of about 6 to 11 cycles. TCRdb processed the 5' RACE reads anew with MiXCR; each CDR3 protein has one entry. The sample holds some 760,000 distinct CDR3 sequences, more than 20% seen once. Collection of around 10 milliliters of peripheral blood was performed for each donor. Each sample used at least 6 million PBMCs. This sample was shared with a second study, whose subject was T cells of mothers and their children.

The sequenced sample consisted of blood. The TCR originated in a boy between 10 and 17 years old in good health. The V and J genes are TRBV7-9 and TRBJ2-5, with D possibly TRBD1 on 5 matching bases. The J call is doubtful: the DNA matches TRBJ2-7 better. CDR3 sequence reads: CASSFGRGTYEQYF. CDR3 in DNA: TGTGCCAGCAGCTTCGGAAGGGGTACCTACGAGCAGTACTTC.